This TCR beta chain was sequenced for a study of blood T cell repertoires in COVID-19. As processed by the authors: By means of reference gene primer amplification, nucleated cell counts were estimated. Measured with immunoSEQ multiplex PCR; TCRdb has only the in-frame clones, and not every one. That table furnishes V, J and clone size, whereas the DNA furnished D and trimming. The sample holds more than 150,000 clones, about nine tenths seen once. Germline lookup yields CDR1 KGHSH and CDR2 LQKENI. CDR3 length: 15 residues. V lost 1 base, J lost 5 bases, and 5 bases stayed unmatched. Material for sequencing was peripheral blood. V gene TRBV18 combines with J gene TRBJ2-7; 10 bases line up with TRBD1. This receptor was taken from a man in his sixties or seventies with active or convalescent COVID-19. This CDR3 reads CASSPRQGAYHEQYF. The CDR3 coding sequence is TGTGCCAGCTCACCACGACAGGGGGCGTACCACGAGCAGTACTTC. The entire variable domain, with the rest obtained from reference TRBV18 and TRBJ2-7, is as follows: NAGVMQNPRHLVRRRGQEARLRCSPMKGHSHVYWYRQLPEEGLKFMVYLQKENIIDESGMPKERFSAEFPKEGPSILRIQQVVRGDSAAYFCASSPRQGAYHEQYFGPGTRLTVT.